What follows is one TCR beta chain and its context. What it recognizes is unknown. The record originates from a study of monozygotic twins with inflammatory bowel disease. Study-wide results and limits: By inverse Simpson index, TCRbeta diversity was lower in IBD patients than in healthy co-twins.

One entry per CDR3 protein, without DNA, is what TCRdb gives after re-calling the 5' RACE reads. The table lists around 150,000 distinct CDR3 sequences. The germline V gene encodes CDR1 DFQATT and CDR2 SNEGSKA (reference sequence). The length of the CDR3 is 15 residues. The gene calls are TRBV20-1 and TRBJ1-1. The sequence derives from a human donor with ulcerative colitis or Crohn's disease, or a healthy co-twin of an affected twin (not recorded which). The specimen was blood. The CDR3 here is CSASIPSQSNTEAFF.